The T cell receptor beta chain under discussion was sequenced for a study of CD8 T cells in Susac syndrome. Reverse transcription of about 0.45 to 1 ug RNA was carried out with random hexamers. TCRdb redid the calling of the immunoSEQ multiplex PCR reads with MiXCR, one entry per CDR3 protein. The data contain roughly 200,000 distinct CDR3 sequences, approximately 95% of them singletons. CDR1 is SNHLY, CDR2 FYNNEI, per germline. V lost 6 bases, J lost 5 bases, and 6 bases stayed unmatched. This CDR3 has 14 amino acids. The rearrangement joins TRBV2 to TRBJ1-4, with 7 bases lining up with TRBD1. The receptor was isolated from a human donor with multiple sclerosis. Sequences were obtained from CD8+ T cells from PBMCs. The chain's CDR3 is CASSAGTVNEKLFF. In nucleotides, the CDR3 is TGTGCCAGCAGCGCCGGGACAGTCAATGAAAAACTGTTTTTT.